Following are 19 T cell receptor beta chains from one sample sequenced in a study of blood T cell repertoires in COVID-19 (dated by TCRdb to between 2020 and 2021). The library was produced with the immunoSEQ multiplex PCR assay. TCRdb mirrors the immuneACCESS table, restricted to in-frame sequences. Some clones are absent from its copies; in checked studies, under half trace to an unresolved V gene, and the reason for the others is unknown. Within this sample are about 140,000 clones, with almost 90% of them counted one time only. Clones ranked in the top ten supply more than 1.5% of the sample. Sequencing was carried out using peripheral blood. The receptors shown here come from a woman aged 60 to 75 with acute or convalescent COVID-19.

The CDR3 loop is CASSLGTGGYTGELFF. CDR3 nucleotide sequence: TGTGCCAGCAGCCTAGGGACAGGGGGTTACACCGGGGAGCTGTTTTTT. The chain has TRBV7-8 and TRBJ2-2; 11 bases are shared with TRBD1. V trimming: 5 bases; J trimming: 3 bases; junction bases outside the gene matches: 5. Per germline, CDR1 SGHVS and CDR2 FQNEAQ. The CDR3 sequence is 16 residues long. Using reference TRBV7-8 and TRBJ2-2 for the parts outside the CDR3, the full variable domain is GAGVSQSPRYKVAKRGQDVALRCDPISGHVSLFWYQQALGQGPEFLTYFQNEAQLDKSGLPSDRFFAERPEGSVSTLKIQRTQQEDSAVYLCASSLGTGGYTGELFFGEGSRLTVL.

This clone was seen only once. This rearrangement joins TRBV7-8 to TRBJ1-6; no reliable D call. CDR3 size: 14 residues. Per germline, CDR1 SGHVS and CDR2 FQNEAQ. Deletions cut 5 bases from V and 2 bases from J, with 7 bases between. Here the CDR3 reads CASSTSAYNSPLHF. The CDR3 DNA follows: TGTGCCAGCAGCACCTCAGCCTATAATTCACCCCTCCACTTT.

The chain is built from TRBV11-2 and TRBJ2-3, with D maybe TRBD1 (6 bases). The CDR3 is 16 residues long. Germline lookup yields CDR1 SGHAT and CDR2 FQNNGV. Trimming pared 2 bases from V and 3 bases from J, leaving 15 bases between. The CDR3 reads CASSLQTGRWTDTQYF. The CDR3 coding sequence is TGTGCCAGCAGCTTACAAACAGGGCGGTGGACAGATACGCAGTATTTT. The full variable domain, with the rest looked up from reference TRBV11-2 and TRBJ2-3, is EAGVAQSPRYKIIEKRQSVAFWCNPISGHATLYWYQQILGQGPKLLIQFQNNGVVDDSQLPKDRFSAERLKGVDSTLKIQPAKLEDSAVYLCASSLQTGRWTDTQYFGPGTRLTVL.

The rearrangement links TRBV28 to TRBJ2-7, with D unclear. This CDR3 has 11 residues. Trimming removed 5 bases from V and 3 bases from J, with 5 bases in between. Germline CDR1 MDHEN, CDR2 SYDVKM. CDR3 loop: CASSVHYEQYF. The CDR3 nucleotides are TGTGCCAGCAGTGTACACTACGAGCAGTACTTC.

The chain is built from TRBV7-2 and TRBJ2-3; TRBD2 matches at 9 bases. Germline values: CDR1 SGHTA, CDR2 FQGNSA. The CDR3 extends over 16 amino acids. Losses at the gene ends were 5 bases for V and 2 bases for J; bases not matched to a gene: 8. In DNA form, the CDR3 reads TGTGCCAGCAGCGTGACTAGCGGAGGTCCCACAGATACGCAGTATTTT. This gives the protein CASSVTSGGPTDTQYF.

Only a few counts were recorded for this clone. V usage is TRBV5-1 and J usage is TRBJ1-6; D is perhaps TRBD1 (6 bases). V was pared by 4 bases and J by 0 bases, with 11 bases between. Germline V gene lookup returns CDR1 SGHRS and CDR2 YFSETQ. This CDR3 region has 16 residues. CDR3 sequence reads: CASSGTGSSYNSPLHF. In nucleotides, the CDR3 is TGCGCCAGCAGCGGAACAGGGAGCTCCTATAATTCACCCCTCCACTTT.

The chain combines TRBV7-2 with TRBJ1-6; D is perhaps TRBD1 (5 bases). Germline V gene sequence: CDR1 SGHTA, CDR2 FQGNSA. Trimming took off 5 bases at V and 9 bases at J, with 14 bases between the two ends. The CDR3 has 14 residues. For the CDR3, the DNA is TGTGCCAGCAGCCGCAGGGTCGGTGTTTCACCCCTCCACTTT. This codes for CASSRRVGVSPLHF.

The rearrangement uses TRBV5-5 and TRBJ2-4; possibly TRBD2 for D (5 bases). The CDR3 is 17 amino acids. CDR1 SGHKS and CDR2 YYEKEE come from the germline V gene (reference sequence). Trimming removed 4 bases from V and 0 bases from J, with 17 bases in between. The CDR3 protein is CASSAGRIDLAKNIQYF. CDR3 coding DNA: TGTGCCAGCAGCGCGGGCCGGATAGATCTAGCCAAAAACATTCAGTACTTC.

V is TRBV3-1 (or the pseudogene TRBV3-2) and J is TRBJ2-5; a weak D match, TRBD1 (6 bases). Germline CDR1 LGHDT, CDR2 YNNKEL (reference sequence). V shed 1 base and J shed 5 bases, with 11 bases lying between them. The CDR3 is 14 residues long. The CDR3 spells CASSQGTDRETQYF. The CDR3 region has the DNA TGTGCCAGCAGCCAAGGGACAGATCGGGAGACCCAGTACTTC.

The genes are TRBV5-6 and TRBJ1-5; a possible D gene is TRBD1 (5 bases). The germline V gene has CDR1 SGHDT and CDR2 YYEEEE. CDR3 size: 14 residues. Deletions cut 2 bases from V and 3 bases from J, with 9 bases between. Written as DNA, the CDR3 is TGTGCCAGCAGCTTCGGGGGGTCCAATCAGCCCCAGCATTTT. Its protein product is CASSFGGSNQPQHF.

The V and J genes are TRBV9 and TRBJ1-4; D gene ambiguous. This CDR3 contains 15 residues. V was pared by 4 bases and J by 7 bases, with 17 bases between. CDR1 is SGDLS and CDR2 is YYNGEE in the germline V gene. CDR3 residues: CASSPTTGLGEKLFF. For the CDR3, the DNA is TGTGCCAGCAGCCCAACCACCGGGTTGGGTGAAAAACTGTTTTTT.

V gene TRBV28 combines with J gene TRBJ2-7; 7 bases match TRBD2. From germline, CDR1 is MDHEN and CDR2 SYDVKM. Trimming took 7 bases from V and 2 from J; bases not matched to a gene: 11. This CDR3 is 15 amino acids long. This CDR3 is CASTLAWGGAYEQYF. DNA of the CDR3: TGTGCCAGCACTCTGGCTTGGGGGGGGGCCTACGAGCAGTACTTC. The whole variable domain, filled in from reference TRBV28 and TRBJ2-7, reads DVKVTQSSRYLVKRTGEKVFLECVQDMDHENMFWYRQDPGLGLRLIYFSYDVKMKEKGDIPEGYSVSREKKERFSLILESASTNQTSMYLCASTLAWGGAYEQYFGPGTRLTVT.

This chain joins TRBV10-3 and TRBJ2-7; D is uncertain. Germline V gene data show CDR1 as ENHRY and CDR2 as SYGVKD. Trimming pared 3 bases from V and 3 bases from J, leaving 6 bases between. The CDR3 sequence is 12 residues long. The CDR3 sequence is CAISDNSYEQYF. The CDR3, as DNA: TGTGCCATCAGTGATAACAGCTACGAGCAGTACTTC.

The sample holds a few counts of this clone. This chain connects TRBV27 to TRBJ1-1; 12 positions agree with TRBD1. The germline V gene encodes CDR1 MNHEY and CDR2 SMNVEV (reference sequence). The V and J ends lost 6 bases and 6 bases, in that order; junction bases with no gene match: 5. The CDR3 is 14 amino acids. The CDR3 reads CASSPGQGAAEAFF. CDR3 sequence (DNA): TGTGCCAGCAGCCCGGGACAGGGGGCCGCTGAAGCTTTCTTT.

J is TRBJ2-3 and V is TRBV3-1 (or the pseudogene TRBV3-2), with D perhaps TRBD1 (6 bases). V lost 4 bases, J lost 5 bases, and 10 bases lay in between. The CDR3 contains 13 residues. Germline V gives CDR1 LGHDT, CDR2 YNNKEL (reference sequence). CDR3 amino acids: CASSLKGGDTQYF. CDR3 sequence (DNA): TGTGCCAGCAGCCTCAAAGGGGGAGATACGCAGTATTTT.

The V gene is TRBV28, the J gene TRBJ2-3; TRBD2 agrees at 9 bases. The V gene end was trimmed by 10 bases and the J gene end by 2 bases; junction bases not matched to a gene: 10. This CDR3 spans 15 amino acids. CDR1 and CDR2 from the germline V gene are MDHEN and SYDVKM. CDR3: CAIQVAGALTDTQYF. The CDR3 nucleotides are TGTGCCATTCAGGTAGCGGGGGCCCTCACAGATACGCAGTATTTT.

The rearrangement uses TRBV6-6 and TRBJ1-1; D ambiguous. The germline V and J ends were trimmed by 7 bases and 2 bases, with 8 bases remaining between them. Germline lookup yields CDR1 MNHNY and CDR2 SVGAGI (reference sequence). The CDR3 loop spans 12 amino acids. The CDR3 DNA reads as TGTGCCAGCACCGACAAAAACACTGAAGCTTTCTTT. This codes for CASTDKNTEAFF.

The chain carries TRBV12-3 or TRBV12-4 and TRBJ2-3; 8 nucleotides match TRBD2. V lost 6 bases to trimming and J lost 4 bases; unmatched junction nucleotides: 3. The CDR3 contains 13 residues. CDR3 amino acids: CASRPTSADTQYF. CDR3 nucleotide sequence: TGTGCCAGCAGGCCGACTAGCGCAGATACGCAGTATTTT.

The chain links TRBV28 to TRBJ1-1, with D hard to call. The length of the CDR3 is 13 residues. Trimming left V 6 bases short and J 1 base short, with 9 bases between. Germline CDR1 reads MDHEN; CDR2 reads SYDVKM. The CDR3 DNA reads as TGTGCCAGCAGGTCACACGCGAACACTGAAGCTTTCTTT. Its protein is CASRSHANTEAFF.